The 15 T cell receptor beta chains presented below share a single source sample, sequenced in a study of blood T cell repertoires in COVID-19. Generated by immunoSEQ multiplex PCR, the TCRdb table keeps only in-frame clones and is missing some. The sample has some 190,000 clones; over 75% are singletons. What was sequenced was peripheral blood. Receptors originate from a woman in her 40s who had recovered from COVID-19.

The chain carries TRBV7-8 and TRBJ2-5; 8 nucleotides match TRBD1. J was trimmed by 7 bases and V by 1 base; bases with no gene match: 11. CDR3 size: 16 residues. In germline, CDR1 is SGHVS, CDR2 FQNEAQ. The CDR3 spells CASSLVGLGQGGTQYF. The CDR3 DNA follows: TGTGCCAGCAGCTTAGTCGGTCTAGGACAGGGAGGGACCCAGTACTTC.

The genes are TRBV27 and TRBJ2-5; weak D call: TRBD2 (6 bases). Trimming left V 2 bases short and J 2 bases short, with 12 bases between. Germline V gene lookup returns CDR1 MNHEY and CDR2 SMNVEV (reference sequence). This CDR3 region has 15 residues. This chain's CDR3 is CASSLRAGIQETQYF. In DNA, the CDR3 is TGTGCCAGCAGTTTAAGGGCGGGAATACAAGAGACCCAGTACTTC.

This clone was picked up a small number of times. The chain recombines TRBV18 with TRBJ1-1; a possible D gene is TRBD1 (6 bases). V shed 6 bases and J shed 2 bases, with 16 bases lying between them. The CDR3 consists of 15 residues. Germline loops: CDR1 KGHSH, CDR2 LQKENI. CDR3 amino acids: CASSPAGAGNTEAFF. The CDR3 DNA sequence: TGTGCCAGCTCTCCGGCGGGGGCAGGTAACACTGAAGCTTTCTTT.

V and J are TRBV30 and TRBJ2-3, with a weak D call TRBD2 (6 bases). Germline loops: CDR1 GTSNPN, CDR2 SVGIG (reference sequence). V gave up 2 bases and J gave up 1 base, with 10 bases separating them. The CDR3 loop spans 14 amino acids. CDR3 sequence (DNA): TGTGCCTGGAGTAAAGGAGGGGGCACAGATACGCAGTATTTT. It codes for CAWSKGGGTDTQYF.

A single count supports this clone. The chain uses TRBV13 and TRBJ2-7; 12 bases are a match to TRBD2. V dropped 5 bases and J dropped 7; count of bases not matched to a gene: 9. CDR3 length: 15 residues. The germline gives CDR1 PRHDT, CDR2 FYEKMQ (reference sequence). CDR3 DNA sequence: TGTGCCAGCAGCCCCGGACTAGCGGGATCGGGGGAGCAGTACTTC. Translated: CASSPGLAGSGEQYF.

The V gene is TRBV5-1, the J gene TRBJ2-2; D gene uncertain. Germline lookup yields CDR1 SGHRS and CDR2 YFSETQ. The CDR3 sequence is 13 residues long. Trimming stripped 0 bases from V and 5 bases from J, with 5 bases between. Here the CDR3 reads CASSLELTGELFF. Here the CDR3 DNA reads TGCGCCAGCAGCTTGGAACTGACCGGGGAGCTGTTTTTT.

The genes are TRBV11-3 and TRBJ2-7; 8 nucleotides line up with TRBD2. The CDR3 consists of 14 residues. V dropped 5 bases and J dropped 3; count of bases not matched to a gene: 6. CDR1 is SGHNT, CDR2 YENEEA, per germline. CDR3 nucleotides: TGTGCCAGCAGCCAAGCGGGAGTGGGCTACGAGCAGTACTTC. It codes for CASSQAGVGYEQYF.

The chain couples TRBV7-9 to TRBJ2-5, with a tentative D call TRBD2 (6 bases). The CDR3 extends over 14 amino acids. Trimming left V 7 bases short and J 5 bases short, with 17 bases between. Germline loops: CDR1 SEHNR, CDR2 FQNEAQ (reference sequence). CDR3 DNA: TGTGCCAGCACGGGTAGCGGAGGAGGGGAGACCCAGTACTTC. This gives the protein CASTGSGGGETQYF.

The V gene is TRBV5-1, the J gene TRBJ1-1, with D perhaps TRBD1 (6 bases). The germline V gene has CDR1 SGHRS and CDR2 YFSETQ. CDR3 length: 15 residues. Trimming shortened V by 4 bases and J by 3 bases, and 16 bases separated the two germline ends. The CDR3 region has the DNA TGCGCCAGCAGCCTATCCGGGACAAGCTACACTGAAGCTTTCTTT. Translating it yields CASSLSGTSYTEAFF.

The chain couples TRBV27 to TRBJ2-2; TRBD2 matches at 7 bases. Germline loops: CDR1 MNHEY, CDR2 SMNVEV (reference sequence). This CDR3 region has 14 residues. Trimming removed 5 bases from V and 7 bases from J; junction bases left unmatched: 7. The CDR3 region has the DNA TGTGCCAGCAGTATATACGGGGGGAACGGGGAGCTGTTTTTT. Amino acid sequence: CASSIYGGNGELFF.

The chain joins TRBV7-2 to TRBJ2-1, with TRBD2 identical over 10 bases. Germline V gives CDR1 SGHTA, CDR2 FQGNSA. This CDR3 has 18 residues. The junction had 9 bases not matched to a gene; V was cut back by 4 bases and J by 0 bases. The CDR3, as DNA: TGTGCCAGCAGCTCGACTAGCGGGCTACGGAGCTCCTACAATGAGCAGTTCTTC. Translated, it gives CASSSTSGLRSSYNEQFF.

This clone was seen just once. DNA for the CDR3: TGCGCCAGCAGCCCGCCGGACAGGAGGAACTATGGCTACACCTTC. Translation gives CASSPPDRRNYGYTF. V is TRBV4-1 and J is TRBJ1-2; 7 nucleotides line up with TRBD1. The CDR3 is 15 residues long. J gave up 2 bases and V 4 bases, and 7 bases lay outside the gene matches. The germline V gene encodes CDR1 MGHRA and CDR2 YSYEKL.

V usage is TRBV5-6 and J usage is TRBJ2-5; 8 bases align to TRBD1. Germline loops: CDR1 SGHDT, CDR2 YYEEEE. Germline trimming cut 5 bases from V and 2 bases from J; bases unmatched to any gene: 11. This CDR3 region has 16 residues. CDR3 sequence reads: CASSSPGGQAQETQYF. In nucleotides, the CDR3 is TGTGCCAGCAGTTCTCCCGGGGGACAGGCGCAAGAGACCCAGTACTTC.

J is TRBJ2-1 and V is TRBV3-1 (or the pseudogene TRBV3-2); tentatively, D is TRBD1 (6 bases). In germline, CDR1 is LGHDT, CDR2 YNNKEL (reference sequence). There are 15 residues in the CDR3. The germline V and J ends were trimmed by 2 bases and 5 bases, with 13 bases remaining between them. The CDR3 sequence is CASSQYRDRHNEQFF. CDR3 nucleotide sequence: TGTGCCAGCAGCCAATACAGGGATCGACACAATGAGCAGTTCTTC.

This sequence joins TRBV5-8 and TRBJ2-3; 11 bases agree with TRBD2. The germline V gene has CDR1 SGHTS and CDR2 YDEGEE. V was pared by 0 bases and J by 0 bases, with 12 bases of the junction left unmatched. This CDR3 has 20 residues. CDR3 residues: CASSLVFGLAGLRSTDTQYF. For the CDR3, the DNA is TGTGCCAGCAGCTTGGTTTTCGGACTAGCGGGTTTACGGAGCACAGATACGCAGTATTTT.